This T cell receptor (beta chain) was found in a study of beta chain features in type 1 diabetes (dated by TCRdb to the late 2010s). Study-wide context: Mean age, gender distribution, total cell number and subset yield did not differ between patients and healthy donors. The study compared TCRB repertoires of sorted circulating CD4+ T cell subsets between recently diagnosed type 1 diabetes patients and matched healthy donors. Regulatory and stem cell-like memory subsets were obtained from only 8 patients and about eight healthy donors, while naive and central memory subsets were obtained from all 30 or so donors. A total of 85 million to 140 million sorted cells were examined across all samples, and a strong correlation was observed between cell number per subset and RNA yield. General study outcomes and caveats: At VDJ recombination sites, type 1 diabetes patients had fewer insertions and more deleted nucleotides, which implies abnormalities in thymic rearrangement. PCR might favor shorter templates, but patient and control samples were amplified and corrected together, so any skew would affect both groups equally. The naive, central memory and regulatory TCRB repertoires appeared to resemble one another more closely among patients than among healthy donors. Sequencing cDNA rather than genomic DNA could over-represent highly expressing activated cells, although activation and CD3 levels did not differ between groups. Type 1 diabetes patients showed a moderate but significant shortening of TCRB CDR3 length in all four CD4+ subsets. Only small numbers of individuals were included in the HLA sub-analyses, which left unresolved whether HLA type had any influence on TCRB rearrangement.

All of the isolated RNA was reverse transcribed with the High Capacity cDNA Reverse Transcription Kit, so expressed TCRB transcripts were sequenced. Survey-depth immunoSEQ sequencing was performed on stem cell-like memory T cell samples, with an average of around 930,000 total reads per sample. Sorted cells were lysed in RLT buffer and RNA was extracted with DNase-treated RNeasy Micro or Mini kits, depending on cell number. To prevent cross-contamination, each cell subset was processed individually, whereas patient and healthy donor samples were processed jointly. The immunoSEQ multiplex PCR was used to amplify TCRB sequences from cDNA, generating 87-bp fragments that spanned the CDR3 region. The amplicons were sequenced using the Illumina HiSeq platform. The original methods were these. PCR bias was corrected computationally using synthetic template baselines, and reads within Hamming distance 2 were collapsed, with unmergeable singletons discarded. By aligning reads against IMGT, V, D and J genes, CDR3 length, and insertions or deletions at six rearrangement sites were assigned. Clonotype counts were normalized to sorted cell number within each subset before computing true diversity and Gini coefficients with the tcR R package. The overlap coefficient, calculated on TCRB nucleotide sequences, was used to quantify repertoire sharing. In TCRdb, the immuneACCESS table is reduced to in-frame sequences with V and J assigned. These tables do not hold every clone; where another copy was compared, an unresolved V gene accounts for under half, and the others remain unexplained. V and J calls and clone size come straight from that table; D and trimming were deduced from the DNA. The sample table contains approximately 17,000 clones; only one count was recorded for about 55% of them. The ten biggest clones cover less than 0.55% of the sample.

As regards this clone: The antigen this receptor binds is unknown. No per-base quality is available; no much larger clone lies one base away.

Each donor gave one peripheral blood draw, averaging roughly 120 mL, which was collected into heparinised tubes. Using a panel that included CD45RO, CCR7, CD25, CD127, CD95 and CD27, naive, central memory, regulatory and stem cell-like memory CD4+ T cells were sorted on a BD FACSAria II. Every sorted population had a purity above 95%. PBMCs were isolated right away by Lymphoprep density gradient centrifugation and were stained directly, without culture. To minimize batch effects, samples were stained and sorted in pairs, one healthy donor with one patient per experiment. The CDR3 sequence holds 16 residues, the cysteine and phenylalanine included. Only the CDR3 part of the read is kept: 48 bases, read in frame from the first base. V gives up 0 bases and J gives up 6 bases, and the segment between their germline ends measures 12 bases. The CDR1 and CDR2 encoded by the germline V gene are KGHSH and LQKENI.

The material sequenced was stem cell memory CD4+ T cells from blood. The meaning of the sample's cell subset or site label: stem cell-like memory CD4+ T cells. The sequence came from a woman aged 18-30 years in good health. The rearrangement joined TRBV18 to TRBJ1-6; the D gene is not confidently resolved. The nucleotide sequence reads TGTGCCAGCTCACCACCGGGCAGAACTGGTAATTCACCCCTCCACTTT. Translated, it gives CASSPPGRTGNSPLHF.